This record covers a single T cell receptor (beta chain). Germline-derived CDR1 and CDR2 are SGHDN and FVKESK. This CDR3 has 13 residues. V was cut by 4 bases and J by 2 bases, with 8 bases left in between. The sample is drawn from a study of blood T cell repertoires in COVID-19. Study overall: T cells, B-cell-depleted T cells, or PBMCs provided the cDNA or gDNA that served as material.

How the authors handled the data: Scientists estimated how many nucleated cells there were by amplifying reference gene primers. Clones were read by immunoSEQ multiplex PCR, and TCRdb kept only the in-frame ones, dropping some. V and J calls plus clone size are reproduced from that table; the DNA served to infer D and trimming. The sample carries roughly 310,000 clones, roughly 90% recorded once. The sequencing input was peripheral blood. The clonotype originates from a woman in her forties or fifties with active or convalescent COVID-19. The chain uses TRBV14 and TRBJ1-2; D call uncertain. Here the CDR3 reads CASSLLSNYGYTF. CDR3 nucleotide sequence: TGTGCCAGCAGCCTCCTCTCCAACTATGGCTACACCTTC.